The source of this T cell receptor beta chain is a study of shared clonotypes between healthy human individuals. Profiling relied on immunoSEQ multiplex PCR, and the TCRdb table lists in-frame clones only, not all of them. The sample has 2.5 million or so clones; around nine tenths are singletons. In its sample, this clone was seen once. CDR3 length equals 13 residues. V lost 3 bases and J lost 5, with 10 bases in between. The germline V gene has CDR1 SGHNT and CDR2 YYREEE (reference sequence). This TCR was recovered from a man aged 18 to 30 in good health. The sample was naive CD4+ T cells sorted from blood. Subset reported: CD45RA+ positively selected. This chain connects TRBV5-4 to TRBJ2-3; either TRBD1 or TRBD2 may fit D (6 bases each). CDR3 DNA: TGTGCCAGCAGCTCGGGGGCGAGAGATACGCAGTATTTT. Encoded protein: CASSSGARDTQYF.